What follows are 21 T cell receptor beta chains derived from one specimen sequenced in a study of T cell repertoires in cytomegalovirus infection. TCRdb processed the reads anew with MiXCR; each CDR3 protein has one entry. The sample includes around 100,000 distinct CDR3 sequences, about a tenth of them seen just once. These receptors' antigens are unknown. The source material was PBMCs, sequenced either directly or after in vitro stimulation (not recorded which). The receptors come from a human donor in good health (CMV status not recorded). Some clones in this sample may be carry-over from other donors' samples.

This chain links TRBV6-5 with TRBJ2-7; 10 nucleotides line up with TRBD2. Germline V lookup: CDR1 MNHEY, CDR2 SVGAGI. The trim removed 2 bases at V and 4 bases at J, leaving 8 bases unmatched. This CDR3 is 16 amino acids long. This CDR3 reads CASSYGLGSGGYEQYV. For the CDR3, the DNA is TGTGCCAGCAGTTACGGGCTTGGTAGCGGGGGGTACGAGCAGTACGTC.

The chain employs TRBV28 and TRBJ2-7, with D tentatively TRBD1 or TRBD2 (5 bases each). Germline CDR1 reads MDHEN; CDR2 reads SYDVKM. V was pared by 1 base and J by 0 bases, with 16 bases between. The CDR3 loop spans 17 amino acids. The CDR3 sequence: CASSLSLRGYVSYEQYF. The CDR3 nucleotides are TGTGCCAGCAGTTTATCCTTACGGGGCTACGTCTCCTACGAGCAGTACTTC.

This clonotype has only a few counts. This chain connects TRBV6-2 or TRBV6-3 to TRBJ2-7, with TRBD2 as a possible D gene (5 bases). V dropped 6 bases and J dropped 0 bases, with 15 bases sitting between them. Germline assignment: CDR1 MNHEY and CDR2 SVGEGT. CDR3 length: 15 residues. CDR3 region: CASRSGGASSYEQYV. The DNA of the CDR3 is TGTGCCAGCAGAAGTGGAGGAGCTAGCTCCTACGAGCAGTACGTC.

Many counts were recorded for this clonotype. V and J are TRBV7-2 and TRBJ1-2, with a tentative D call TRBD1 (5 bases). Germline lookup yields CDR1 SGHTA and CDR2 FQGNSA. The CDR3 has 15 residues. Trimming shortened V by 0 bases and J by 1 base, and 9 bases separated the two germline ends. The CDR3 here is CASSLAPQGNYGYTF. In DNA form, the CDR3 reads TGTGCCAGCAGCTTAGCCCCTCAGGGTAACTATGGCTACACCTTC.

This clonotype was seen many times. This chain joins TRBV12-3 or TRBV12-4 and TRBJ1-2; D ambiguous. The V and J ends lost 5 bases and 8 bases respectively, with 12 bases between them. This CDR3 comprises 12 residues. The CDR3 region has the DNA TGTGCCAGCAGTGTGTCCCAGAGGGGCTACACCTTC. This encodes CASSVSQRGYTF.

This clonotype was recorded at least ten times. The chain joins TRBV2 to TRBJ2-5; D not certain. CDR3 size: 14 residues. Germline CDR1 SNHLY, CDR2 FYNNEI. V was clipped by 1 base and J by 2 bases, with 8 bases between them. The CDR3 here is CASSEVGRQETQYF. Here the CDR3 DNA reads TGTGCCAGCAGTGAAGTGGGCCGACAAGAGACCCAGTACTTC.

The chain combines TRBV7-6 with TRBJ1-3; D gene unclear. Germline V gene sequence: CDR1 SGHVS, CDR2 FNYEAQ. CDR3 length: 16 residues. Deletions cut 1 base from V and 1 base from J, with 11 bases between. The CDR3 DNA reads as TGTGCCAGCAGCTTAGAATCCCTGGGGTCTGGAAACACCATATATTTT. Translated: CASSLESLGSGNTIYF. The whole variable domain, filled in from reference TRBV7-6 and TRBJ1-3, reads GAGVSQSPRYKVTKRGQDVALRCDPISGHVSLYWYRQALGQGPEFLTYFNYEAQQDKSGLPNDRFSAERPEGSISTLTIQRTEQRDSAMYRCASSLESLGSGNTIYFGEGSWLTVV.

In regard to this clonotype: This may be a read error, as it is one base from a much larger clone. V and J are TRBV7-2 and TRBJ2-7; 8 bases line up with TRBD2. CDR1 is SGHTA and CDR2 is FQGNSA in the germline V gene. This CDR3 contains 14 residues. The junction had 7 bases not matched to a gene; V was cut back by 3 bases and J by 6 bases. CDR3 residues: CASSFDGRAGEQYF. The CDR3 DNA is TGTGCCAGCAGCTTCGACGGGAGGGCCGGCGAGCAGTACTTC.

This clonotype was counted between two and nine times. The CDR3 loop reads CAWSPRLWRTEAFF. CDR3 nucleotide sequence: TGTGCCTGGAGTCCTCGGTTGTGGCGAACTGAAGCTTTCTTT. The rearrangement links TRBV30 to TRBJ1-1; D ambiguous. V lost 2 bases and J 5 bases, leaving 15 bases between the germline ends. CDR3 length equals 14 residues. CDR1 is GTSNPN and CDR2 is SVGIG in the germline V gene (reference sequence).

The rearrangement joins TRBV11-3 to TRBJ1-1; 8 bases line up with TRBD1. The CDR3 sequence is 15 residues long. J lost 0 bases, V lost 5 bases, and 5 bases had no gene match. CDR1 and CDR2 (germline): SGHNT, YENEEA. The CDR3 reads CASSPRTGMNTEAFF. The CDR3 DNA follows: TGTGCCAGCAGCCCCAGGACAGGGATGAACACTGAAGCTTTCTTT.

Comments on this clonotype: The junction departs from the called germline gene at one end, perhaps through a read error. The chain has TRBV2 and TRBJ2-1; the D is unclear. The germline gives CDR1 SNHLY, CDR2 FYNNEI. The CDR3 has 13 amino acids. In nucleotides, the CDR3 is TGTGTCAGCACCACTGAGTCCTACAATGAGCAGTTCTTC. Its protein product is CVSTTESYNEQFF. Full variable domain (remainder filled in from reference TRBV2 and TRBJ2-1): EPEVTQTPSHQVTQMGQEVILRCVPISNHLYFYWYRQILGQKVEFLVSFYNNEISEKSEIFDDQFSVERPDGSNFTLKIRSTKLEDSAMYFCVSTTESYNEQFFGPGTRLTVL.

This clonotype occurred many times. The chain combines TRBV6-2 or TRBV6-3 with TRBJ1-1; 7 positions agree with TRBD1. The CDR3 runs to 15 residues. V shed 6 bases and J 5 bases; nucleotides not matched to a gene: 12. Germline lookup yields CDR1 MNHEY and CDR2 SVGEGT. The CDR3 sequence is CASRGRQGRGTEAFF. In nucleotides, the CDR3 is TGTGCCAGCAGAGGAAGACAGGGAAGAGGAACTGAAGCTTTCTTT.

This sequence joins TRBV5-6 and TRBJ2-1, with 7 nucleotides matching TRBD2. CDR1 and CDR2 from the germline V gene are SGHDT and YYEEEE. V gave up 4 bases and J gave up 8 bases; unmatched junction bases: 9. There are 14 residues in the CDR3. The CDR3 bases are TGTGCCAGCAGCCCGGGGGACTATATTCATGAGCAGTTCTTC. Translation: CASSPGDYIHEQFF.

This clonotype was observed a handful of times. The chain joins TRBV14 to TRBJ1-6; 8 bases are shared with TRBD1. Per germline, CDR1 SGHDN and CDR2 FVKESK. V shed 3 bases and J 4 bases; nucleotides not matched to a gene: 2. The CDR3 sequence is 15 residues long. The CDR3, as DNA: TGTGCCAGCAGCCAGGACAGGGAATATAATTCACCCCTCCACTTT. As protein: CASSQDREYNSPLHF.

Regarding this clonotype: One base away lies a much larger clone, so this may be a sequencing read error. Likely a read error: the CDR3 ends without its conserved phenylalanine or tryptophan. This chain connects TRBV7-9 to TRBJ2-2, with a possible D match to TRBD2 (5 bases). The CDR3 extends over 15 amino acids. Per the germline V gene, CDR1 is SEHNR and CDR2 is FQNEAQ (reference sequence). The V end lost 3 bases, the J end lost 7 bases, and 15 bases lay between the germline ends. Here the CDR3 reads CASSLGRTFGGELFV. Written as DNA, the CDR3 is TGTGCCAGCAGCTTGGGGAGAACCTTCGGCGGGGAGCTGTTTGTT.

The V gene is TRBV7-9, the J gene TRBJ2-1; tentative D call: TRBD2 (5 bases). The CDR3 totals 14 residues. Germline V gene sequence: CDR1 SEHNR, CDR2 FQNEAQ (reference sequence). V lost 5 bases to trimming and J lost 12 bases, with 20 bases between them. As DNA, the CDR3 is TGTGCCAGCAGCCCACGGACTGGACCGCGTCGGCAGTTCTTC. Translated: CASSPRTGPRRQFF.

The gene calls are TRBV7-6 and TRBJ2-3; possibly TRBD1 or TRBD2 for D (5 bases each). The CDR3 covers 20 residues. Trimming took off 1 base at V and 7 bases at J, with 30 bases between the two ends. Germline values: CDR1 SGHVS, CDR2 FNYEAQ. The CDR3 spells CASSLVGRGAGTPSSYTQYF. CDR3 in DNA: TGTGCCAGCAGCTTAGTCGGGCGAGGAGCCGGGACCCCATCCAGCTATACGCAGTATTTT.

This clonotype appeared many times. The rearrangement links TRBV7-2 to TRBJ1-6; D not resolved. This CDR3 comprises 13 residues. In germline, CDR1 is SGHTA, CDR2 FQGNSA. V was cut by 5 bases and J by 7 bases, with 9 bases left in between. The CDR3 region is CASSLTTNSPLHF. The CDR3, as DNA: TGTGCCAGCAGCCTAACGACCAATTCACCCCTCCACTTT.

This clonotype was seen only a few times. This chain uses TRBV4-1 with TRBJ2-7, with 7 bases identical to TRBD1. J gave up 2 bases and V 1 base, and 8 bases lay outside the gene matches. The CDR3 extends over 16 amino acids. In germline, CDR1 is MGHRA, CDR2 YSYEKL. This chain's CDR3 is CASSQGEGAPAYEQYV. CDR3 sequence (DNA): TGCGCCAGCAGCCAAGGAGAGGGGGCTCCAGCCTACGAGCAGTACGTC.

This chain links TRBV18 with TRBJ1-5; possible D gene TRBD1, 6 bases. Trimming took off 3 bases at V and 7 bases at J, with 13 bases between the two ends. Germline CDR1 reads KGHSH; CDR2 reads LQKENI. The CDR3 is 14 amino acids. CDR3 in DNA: TGTGCCAGCTCACCGGGATCAGGGGACCAGCCCCAGCATTTT. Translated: CASSPGSGDQPQHF.

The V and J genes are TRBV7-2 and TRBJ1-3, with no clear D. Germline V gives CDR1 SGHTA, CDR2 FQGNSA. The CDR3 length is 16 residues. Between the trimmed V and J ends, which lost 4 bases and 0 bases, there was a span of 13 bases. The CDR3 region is CASSSLDGDSGNTIYF. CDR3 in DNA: TGTGCCAGCAGCTCACTCGACGGAGACTCTGGAAACACCATATATTTT.